The T cell receptor beta chain described here comes from a study of T cells expressing NK-cell markers. Study information: CD3+CD56+NKG2C+, CD3+CD56+NKG2C- and CD3+CD56-NKG2C+ T cells, once sorted, supplied the TCR beta repertoires.

The CDR3 covers 15 residues. Germline values: CDR1 MRHNA, CDR2 SNTAGT. Remarks on this clonotype: The antigen is not known.

Broader study findings: Of the CD8+ T cell pool in about six donors, roughly 1.0-8% was accounted for by dominant NKG2C+ clonotypes.

It was by 5'RACE template switching with UMIs that TCR beta cDNA was made. Each CDR3 protein gets one entry in TCRdb, which reprocessed the 5' RACE reads and gives no DNA. The repertoire table contains over 100,000 distinct CDR3 sequences. Sequenced sample: blood T cells: a sorted CD56 or NKG2C T cell subset, CD4+ or CD8+ T cells, or bulk PBMC T cells (not recorded which). The origin of this receptor is a woman aged 18 to 75 in good health. The chain combines TRBV6-4 with TRBJ2-1; TCRdb names TRBD2, which stays unverified in the absence of DNA. The CDR3 is CASSDSASVANEQFF.